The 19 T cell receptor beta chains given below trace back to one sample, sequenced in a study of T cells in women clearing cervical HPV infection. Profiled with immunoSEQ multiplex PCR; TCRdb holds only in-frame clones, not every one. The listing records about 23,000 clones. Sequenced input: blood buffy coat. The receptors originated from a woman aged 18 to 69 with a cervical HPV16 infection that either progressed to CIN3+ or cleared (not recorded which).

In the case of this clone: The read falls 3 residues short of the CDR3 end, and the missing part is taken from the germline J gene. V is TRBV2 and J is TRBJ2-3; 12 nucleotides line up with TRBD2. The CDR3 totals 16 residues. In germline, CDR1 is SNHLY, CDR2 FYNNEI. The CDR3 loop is CASRGALAGGPETQYF. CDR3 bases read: TGTGCCAGCAGGGGTGCCCTAGCGGGGGGGCCGGAGACG. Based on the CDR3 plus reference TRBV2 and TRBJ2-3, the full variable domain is EPEVTQTPSHQVTQMGQEVILRCVPISNHLYFYWYRQILGQKVEFLVSFYNNEISEKSEIFDDQFSVERPDGSNFTLKIRSTKLEDSAMYFCASRGALAGGPETQYFGPGTRLTVL.

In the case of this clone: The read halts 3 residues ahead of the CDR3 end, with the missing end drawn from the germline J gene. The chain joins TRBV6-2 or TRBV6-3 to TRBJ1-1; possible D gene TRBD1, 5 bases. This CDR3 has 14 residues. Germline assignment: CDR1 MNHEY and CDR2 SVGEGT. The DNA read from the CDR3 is TGTGCCACCAGCAGCGGGACTAGCATCTACGAG. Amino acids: CATSSGTSIYE. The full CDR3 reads CATSSGTSIYEAFF.

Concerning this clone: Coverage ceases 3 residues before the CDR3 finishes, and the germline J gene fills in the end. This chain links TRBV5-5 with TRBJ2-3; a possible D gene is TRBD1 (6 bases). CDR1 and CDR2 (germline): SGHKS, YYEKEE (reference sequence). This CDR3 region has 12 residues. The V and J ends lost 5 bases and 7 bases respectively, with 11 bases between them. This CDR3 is CASRPTGNTQYF. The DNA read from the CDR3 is TGTGCCAGCAGACCCACAGGGAATACG.

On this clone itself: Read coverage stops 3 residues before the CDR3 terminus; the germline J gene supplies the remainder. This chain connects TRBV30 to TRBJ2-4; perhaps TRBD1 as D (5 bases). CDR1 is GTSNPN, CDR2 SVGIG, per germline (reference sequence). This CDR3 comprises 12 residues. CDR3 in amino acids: CAWSSGPRGQYF. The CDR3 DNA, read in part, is TGTGCCTGGAGTTCGGGCCCAAGGGGT. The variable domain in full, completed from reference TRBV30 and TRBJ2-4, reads SQTIHQWPATLVQPVGSPLSLECTVEGTSNPNLYWYRQAAGRGLQLLFYSVGIGQISSEVPQNLSASRPQDRQFILSSKKLLLSDSGFYLCAWSSGPRGQYFGAGTRLSVL.

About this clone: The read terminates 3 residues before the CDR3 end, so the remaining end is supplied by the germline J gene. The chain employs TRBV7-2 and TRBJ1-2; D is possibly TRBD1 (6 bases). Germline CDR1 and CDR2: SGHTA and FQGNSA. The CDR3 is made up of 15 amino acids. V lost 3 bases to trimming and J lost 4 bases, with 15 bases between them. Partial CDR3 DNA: TGTGCCAGCAGCTTGTCCGGGACACGCGGCTATGGC. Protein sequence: CASSLSGTRGYG. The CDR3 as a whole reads CASSLSGTRGYGYTF. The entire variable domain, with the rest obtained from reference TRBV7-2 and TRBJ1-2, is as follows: GAGVSQSPSNKVTEKGKDVELRCDPISGHTALYWYRQSLGQGLEFLIYFQGNSAPDKSGLPSDRFSAERTGGSVSTLTIQRTQQEDSAVYLCASSLSGTRGYGYTFGSGTRLTVV.

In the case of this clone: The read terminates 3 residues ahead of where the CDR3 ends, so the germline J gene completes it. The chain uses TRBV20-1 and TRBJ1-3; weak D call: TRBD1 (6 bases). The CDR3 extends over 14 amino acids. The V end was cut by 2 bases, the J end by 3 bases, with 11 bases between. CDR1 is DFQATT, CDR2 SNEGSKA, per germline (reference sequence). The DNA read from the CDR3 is TGCAGTGCTAGAAACGGACAGAGTGGAAACACC. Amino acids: CSARNGQSGNT. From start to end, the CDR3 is CSARNGQSGNTIYF.

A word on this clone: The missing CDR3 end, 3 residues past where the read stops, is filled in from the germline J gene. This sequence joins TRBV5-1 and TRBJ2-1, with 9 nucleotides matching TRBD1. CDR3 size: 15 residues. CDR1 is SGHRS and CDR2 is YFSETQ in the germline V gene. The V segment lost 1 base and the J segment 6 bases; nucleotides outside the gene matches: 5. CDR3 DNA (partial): TGCGCCAGCAGCTTGACGGGACAGGGTTTCAATGAG. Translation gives CASSLTGQGFNE. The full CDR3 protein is CASSLTGQGFNEQFF.

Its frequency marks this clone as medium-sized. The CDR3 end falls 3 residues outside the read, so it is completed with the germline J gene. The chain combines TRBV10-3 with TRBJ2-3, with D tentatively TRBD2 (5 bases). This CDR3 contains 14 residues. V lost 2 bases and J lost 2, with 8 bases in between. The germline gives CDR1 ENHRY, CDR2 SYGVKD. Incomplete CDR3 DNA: TGTGCCATCAGTGAGCCGGACTTCACAGATACG. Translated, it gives CAISEPDFTDT. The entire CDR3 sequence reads CAISEPDFTDTQYF.

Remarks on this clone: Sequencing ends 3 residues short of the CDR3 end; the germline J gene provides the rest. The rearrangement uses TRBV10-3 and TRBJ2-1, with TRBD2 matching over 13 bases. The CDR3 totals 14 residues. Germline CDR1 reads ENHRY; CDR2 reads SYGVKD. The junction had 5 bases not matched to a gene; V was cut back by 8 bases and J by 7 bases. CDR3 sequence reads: CAIGLAGVGNEQFF. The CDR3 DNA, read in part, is TGTGCCATCGGACTAGCGGGAGTAGGAAATGAG.

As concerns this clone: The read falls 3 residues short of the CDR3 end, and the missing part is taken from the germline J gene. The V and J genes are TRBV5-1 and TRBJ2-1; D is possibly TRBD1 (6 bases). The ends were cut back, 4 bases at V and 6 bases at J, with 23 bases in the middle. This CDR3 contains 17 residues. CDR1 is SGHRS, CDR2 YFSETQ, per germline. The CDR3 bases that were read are TGCGCCAGCAGCCCCAACAGGGTCGTCCCTCCTCCCAATGAG. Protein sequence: CASSPNRVVPPPNE. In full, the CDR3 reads CASSPNRVVPPPNEQFF.

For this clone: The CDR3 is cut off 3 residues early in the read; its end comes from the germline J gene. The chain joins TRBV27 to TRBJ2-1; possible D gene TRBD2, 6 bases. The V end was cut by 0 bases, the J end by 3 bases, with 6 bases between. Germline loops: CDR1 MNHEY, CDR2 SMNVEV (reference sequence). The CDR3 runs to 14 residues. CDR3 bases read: TGTGCCAGCAGTTTATCGCGGGGCTACAATGAG. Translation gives CASSLSRGYNE. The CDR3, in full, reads CASSLSRGYNEQFF.

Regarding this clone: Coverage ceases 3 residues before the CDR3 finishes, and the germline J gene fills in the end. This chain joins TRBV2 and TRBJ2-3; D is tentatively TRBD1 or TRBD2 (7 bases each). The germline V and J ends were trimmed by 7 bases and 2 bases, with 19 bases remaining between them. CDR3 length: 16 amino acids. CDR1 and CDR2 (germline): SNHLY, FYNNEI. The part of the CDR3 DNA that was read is TGTGCCAGCACCCTTCGACAGGGAGGGGCCACAGATACG. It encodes CASTLRQGGATDT. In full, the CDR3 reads CASTLRQGGATDTQYF.

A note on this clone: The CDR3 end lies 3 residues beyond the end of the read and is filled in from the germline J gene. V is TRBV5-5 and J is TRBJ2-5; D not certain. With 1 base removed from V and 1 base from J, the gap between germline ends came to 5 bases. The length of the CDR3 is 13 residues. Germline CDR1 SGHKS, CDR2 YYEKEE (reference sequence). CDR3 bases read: TGTGCCAGCAGCTTGAACAGCCAAGAGACC. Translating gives CASSLNSQET. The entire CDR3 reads CASSLNSQETQYF.

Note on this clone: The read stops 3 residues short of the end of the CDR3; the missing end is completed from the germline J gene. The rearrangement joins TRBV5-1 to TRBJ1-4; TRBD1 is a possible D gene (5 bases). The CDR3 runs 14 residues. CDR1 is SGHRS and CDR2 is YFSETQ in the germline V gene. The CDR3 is CASSLEQGNSPLFF. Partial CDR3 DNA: TGCGCCAGCAGCTTGGAGCAGGGTAATTCACCA.

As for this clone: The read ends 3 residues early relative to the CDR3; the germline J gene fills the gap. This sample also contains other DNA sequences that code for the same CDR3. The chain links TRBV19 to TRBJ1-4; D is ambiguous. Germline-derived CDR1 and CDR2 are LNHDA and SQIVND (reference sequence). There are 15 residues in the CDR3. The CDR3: CASRNEAVNNSPLFF. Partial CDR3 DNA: TGTGCCAGTAGGAATGAGGCAGTAAATAATTCACCA.

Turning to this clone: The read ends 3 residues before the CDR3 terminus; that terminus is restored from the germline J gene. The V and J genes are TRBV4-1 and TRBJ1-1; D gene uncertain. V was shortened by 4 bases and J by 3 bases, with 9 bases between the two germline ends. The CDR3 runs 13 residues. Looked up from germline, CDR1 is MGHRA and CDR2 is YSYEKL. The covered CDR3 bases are TGCGCCAGCAGCCCCCTCCGGGACACTGAA. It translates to CASSPLRDTE. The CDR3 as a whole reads CASSPLRDTEAFF.

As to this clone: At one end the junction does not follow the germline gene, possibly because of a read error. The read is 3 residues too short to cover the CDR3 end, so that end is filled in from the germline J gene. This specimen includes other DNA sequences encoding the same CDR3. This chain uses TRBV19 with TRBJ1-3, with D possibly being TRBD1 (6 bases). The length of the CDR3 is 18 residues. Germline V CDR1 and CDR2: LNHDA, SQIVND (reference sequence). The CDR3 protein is CASLPGAEGGTSGNTIYF. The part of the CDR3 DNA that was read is TGTGCCAGCCTCCCGGGCGCAGAGGGGGGGACTTCTGGAAACACA.

The CDR3 bases that were read are TGTGCCAGCAGCCCCACCGCGGACGGGGTCGAAGAC. Its translation is CASSPTADGVED. The full-length CDR3 reads as CASSPTADGVEDYTF. This sequence joins TRBV7-9 and TRBJ1-2; D unresolved. The CDR3 goes on 3 residues after the read ends, and that part is filled in from the germline J gene. CDR3 length: 15 residues. CDR1 is SEHNR, CDR2 FQNEAQ, per germline (reference sequence). Full variable domain (rest looked up from reference TRBV7-9 and TRBJ1-2): DTGVSQNPRHKITKRGQNVTFRCDPISEHNRLYWYRQTLGQGPEFLTYFQNEAQLEKSRLLSDRFSAERPKGSFSTLEIQRTEQGDSAMYLCASSPTADGVEDYTFGSGTRLTVV.

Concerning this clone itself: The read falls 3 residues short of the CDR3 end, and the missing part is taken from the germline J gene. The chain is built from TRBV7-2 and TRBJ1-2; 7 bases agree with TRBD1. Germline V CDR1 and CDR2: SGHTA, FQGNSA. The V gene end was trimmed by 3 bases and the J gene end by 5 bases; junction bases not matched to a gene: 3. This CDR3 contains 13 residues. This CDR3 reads CASSLTGHYGYTF. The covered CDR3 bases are TGTGCCAGCAGCTTGACAGGGCATTATGGC.